This TCR beta chain originates from a study of shared clonotypes between healthy human individuals. This clone was observed once. Antigen specificity is unknown. DNA input for the unsorted PBMC replicate PCRs was approximately 0.3 ug, 31,000 or so T cell genomes. This table comes from immunoSEQ multiplex PCR, and its TCRdb copy is limited to in-frame clones, with some not included. The sample includes 490,000 or so clones, less than 80% of them seen just once. This CDR3 has 13 amino acids. V lost 6 bases and J 5 bases, leaving 13 bases between the germline ends. Looked up from germline, CDR1 is SNHLY and CDR2 is FYNNEI. Study-wide findings and caveats: Represented genetic and exposure-history diversity was restricted by having few donors.

The donors were adults (healthy and HIV-negative) with no recent acute infections or vaccinations. The sequence derives from a woman aged 40 to 49 in good health. Some clones in this sample may be carry-over from other donors' samples. The V gene is TRBV2, the J gene TRBJ1-1; no definite D call. Specimen: PBMCs. The CDR3 DNA reads TGTGCCAGCAGCCCATTGCGGGGAACTGAAGCTTTCTTT. Its protein is CASSPLRGTEAFF.